This section outlines one T cell receptor beta chain sequence together with its context. Its antigen is as yet unknown. The V end lost 0 bases, the J end lost 6 bases, and 12 bases lay between the germline ends. Germline V CDR1 and CDR2: SGDLS, YYNGEE. This CDR3 comprises 15 residues. The sample originates from a study of T cell responses to AZD1222 COVID-19 vaccine. TCRdb's copy holds only in-frame clones and misses some; the assay was immunoSEQ multiplex PCR. The sample records about 85,000 clones, under 95% being singletons. Some second doses came at about 4 weeks and others at about 12 weeks; these were pooled. Study-wide points: Females made up more of the donors, who were largely white British, and clonal diversity may have come out too low. Receipt of two AZD1222 doses was followed by a rise in Spike-specific TCR breadth and depth.

The receptor's source is an adult who received the AZD1222 COVID-19 vaccine. The chain is built from TRBV9 and TRBJ2-2, with D possibly being TRBD2 (6 bases). Sample: peripheral blood, taken 28 days after the second AZD1222 dose. This CDR3 is CASSVGAGSAGELFF. CDR3 coding DNA: TGTGCCAGCAGCGTAGGGGCCGGGAGTGCCGGGGAGCTGTTTTTT.